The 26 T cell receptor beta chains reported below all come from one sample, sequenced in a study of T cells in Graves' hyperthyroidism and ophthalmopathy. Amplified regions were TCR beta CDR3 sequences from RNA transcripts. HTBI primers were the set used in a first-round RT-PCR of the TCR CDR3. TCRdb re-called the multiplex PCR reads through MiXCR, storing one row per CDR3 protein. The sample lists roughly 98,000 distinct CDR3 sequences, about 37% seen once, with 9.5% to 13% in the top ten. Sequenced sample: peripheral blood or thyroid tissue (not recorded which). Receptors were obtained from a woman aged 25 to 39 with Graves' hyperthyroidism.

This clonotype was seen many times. CDR3 residues: CSASGTSGSWEQYF. CDR3 bases: TGCAGTGCTAGTGGGACTAGCGGGAGTTGGGAGCAGTACTTC. V is TRBV20-1 and J is TRBJ2-7; 14 bases match TRBD2. The CDR3 covers 14 residues. Germline V gene data show CDR1 as DFQATT and CDR2 as SNEGSKA (reference sequence). V lost 3 bases to trimming and J lost 7 bases; unmatched junction nucleotides: 5.

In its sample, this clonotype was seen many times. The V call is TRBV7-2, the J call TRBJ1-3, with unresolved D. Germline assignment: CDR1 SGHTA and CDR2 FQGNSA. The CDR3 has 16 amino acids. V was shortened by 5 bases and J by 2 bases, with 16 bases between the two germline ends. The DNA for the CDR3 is TGTGCCAGCAGCCGAGAGGGCTCTTGGACTGGAAACACCATATATTTT. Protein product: CASSREGSWTGNTIYF. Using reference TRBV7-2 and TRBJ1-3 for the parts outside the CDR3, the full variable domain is GAGVSQSPSNKVTEKGKDVELRCDPISGHTALYWYRQSLGQGLEFLIYFQGNSAPDKSGLPSDRFSAERTGGSVSTLTIQRTQQEDSAVYLCASSREGSWTGNTIYFGEGSWLTVV.

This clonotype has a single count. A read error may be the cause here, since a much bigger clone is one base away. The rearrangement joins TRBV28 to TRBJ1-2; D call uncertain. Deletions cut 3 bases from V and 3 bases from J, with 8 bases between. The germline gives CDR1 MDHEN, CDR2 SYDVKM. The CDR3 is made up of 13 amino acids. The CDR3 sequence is CASSFGPYYGYTF. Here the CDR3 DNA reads TGTGCCAGCAGTTTTGGGCCCTACTATGGCTACACCTTC.

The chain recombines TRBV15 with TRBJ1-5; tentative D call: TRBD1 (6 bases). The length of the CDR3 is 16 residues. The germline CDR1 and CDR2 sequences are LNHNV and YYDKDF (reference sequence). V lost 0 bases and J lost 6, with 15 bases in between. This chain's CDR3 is CATSRDRGARGQPQHF. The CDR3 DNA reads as TGTGCCACCAGCAGAGATCGTGGAGCCAGGGGTCAGCCCCAGCATTTT.

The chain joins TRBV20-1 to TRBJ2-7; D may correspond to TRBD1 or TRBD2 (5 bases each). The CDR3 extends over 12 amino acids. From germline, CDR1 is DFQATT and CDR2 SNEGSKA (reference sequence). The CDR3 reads CSVEGQAYEQYF. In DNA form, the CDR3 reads TGCAGCGTTGAGGGGCAGGCCTACGAGCAGTACTTC.

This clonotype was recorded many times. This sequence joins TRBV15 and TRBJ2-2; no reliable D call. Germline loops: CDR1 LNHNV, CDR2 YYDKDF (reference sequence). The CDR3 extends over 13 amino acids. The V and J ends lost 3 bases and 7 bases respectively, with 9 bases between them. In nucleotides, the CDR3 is TGTGCCACCAGCAGTGCTTCGGGCGGGGAGCTGTTTTTT. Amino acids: CATSSASGGELFF.

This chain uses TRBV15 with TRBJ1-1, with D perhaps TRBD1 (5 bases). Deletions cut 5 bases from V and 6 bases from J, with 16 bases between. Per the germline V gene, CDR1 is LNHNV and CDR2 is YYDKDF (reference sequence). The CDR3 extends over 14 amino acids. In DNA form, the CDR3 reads TGTGCCACCAGCGGTTGGCAGGGATGGGCTGAAGCTTTCTTT. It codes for CATSGWQGWAEAFF.

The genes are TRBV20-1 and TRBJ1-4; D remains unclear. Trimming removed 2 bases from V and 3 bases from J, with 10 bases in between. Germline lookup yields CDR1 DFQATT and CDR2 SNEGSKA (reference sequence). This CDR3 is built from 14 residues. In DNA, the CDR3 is TGCAGTGCTAGACCAGGCGCCGCTAATGAAAAACTGTTTTTT. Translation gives CSARPGAANEKLFF.

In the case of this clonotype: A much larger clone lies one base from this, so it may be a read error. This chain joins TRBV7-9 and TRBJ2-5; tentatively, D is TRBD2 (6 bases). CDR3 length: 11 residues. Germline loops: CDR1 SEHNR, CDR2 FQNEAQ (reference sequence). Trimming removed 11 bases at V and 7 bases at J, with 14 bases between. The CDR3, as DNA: TGTGCCGCGGCGGGGCCCCGGACCCAGTACTTC. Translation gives CAAAGPRTQYF.

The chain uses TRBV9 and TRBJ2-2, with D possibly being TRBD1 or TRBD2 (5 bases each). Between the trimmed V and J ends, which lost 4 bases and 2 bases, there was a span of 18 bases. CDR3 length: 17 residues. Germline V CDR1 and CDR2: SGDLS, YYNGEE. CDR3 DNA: TGTGCCAGCAGCCCCCCCCCGGGACCCATAAACACCGGGGAGCTGTTTTTT. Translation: CASSPPPGPINTGELFF.

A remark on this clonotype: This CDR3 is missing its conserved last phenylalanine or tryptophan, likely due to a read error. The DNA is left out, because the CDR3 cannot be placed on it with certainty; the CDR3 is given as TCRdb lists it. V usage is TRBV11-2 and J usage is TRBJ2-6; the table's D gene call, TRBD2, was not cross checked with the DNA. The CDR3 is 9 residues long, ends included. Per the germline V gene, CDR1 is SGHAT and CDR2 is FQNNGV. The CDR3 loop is CASSLRSTS.

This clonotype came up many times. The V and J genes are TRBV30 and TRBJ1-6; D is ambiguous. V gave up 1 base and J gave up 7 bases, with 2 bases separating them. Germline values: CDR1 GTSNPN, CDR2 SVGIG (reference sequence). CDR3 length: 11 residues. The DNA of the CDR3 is TGTGCCTGGAGTGGGAATTCACCCCTCCACTTT. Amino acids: CAWSGNSPLHF.

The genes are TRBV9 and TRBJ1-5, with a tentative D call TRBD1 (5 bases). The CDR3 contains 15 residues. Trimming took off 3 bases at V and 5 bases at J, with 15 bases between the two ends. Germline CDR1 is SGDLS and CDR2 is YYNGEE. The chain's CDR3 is CASSALGRGHQPQHF. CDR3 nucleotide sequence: TGTGCCAGCAGCGCCCTGGGTAGGGGACATCAGCCCCAGCATTTT.

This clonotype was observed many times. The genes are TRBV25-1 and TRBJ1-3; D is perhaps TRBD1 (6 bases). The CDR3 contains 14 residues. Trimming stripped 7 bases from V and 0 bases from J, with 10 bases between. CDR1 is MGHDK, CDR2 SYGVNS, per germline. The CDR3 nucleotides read TGTGCCAGCACAACAGGGTACTCTGGAAACACCATATATTTT. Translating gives CASTTGYSGNTIYF.

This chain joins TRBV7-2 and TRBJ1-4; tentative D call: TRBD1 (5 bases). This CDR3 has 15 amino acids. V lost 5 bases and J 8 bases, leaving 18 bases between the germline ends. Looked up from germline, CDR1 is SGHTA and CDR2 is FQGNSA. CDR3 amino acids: CASSVHPGIEEKLFF. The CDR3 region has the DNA TGTGCCAGCAGCGTCCATCCAGGGATCGAAGAAAAACTGTTTTTT.

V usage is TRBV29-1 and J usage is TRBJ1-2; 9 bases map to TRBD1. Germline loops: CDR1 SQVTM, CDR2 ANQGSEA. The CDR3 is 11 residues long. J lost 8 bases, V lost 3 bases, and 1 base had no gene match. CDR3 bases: TGCAGCGTTGAGGGGACAGGGGGCTACACCTTC. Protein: CSVEGTGGYTF.

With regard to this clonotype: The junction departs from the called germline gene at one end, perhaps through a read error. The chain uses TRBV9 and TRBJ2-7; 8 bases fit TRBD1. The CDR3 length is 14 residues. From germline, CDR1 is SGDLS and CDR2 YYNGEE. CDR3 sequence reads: CASSPTGAQHEQCF. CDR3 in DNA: TGTGCCAGCAGCCCGACAGGGGCGCAGCACGAGCAGTGCTTC.

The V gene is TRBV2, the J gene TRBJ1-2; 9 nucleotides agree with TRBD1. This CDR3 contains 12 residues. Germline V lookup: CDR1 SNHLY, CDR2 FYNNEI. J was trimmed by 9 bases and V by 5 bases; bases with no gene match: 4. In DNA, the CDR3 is TGTGCCAGCAGTTTACAGGGGGCCAGCTACACCTTC. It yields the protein CASSLQGASYTF.

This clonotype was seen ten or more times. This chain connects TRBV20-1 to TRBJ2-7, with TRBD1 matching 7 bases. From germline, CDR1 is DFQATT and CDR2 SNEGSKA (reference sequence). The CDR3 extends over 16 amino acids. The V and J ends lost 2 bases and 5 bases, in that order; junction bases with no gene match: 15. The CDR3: CSARNAPDRTGDEQYF. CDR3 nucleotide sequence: TGCAGTGCTAGAAACGCGCCCGATCGGACAGGAGACGAGCAGTACTTC.

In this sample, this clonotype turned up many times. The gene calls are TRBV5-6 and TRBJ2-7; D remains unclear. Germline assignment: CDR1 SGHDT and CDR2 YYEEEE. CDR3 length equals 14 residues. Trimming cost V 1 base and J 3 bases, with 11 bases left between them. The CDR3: CASSLTHRNYEQYF. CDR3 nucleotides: TGTGCCAGCAGCTTGACCCACAGAAACTACGAGCAGTACTTC.

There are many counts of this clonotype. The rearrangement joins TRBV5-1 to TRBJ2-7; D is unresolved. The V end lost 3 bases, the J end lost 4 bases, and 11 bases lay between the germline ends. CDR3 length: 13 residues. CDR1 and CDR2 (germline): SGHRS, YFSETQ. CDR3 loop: CASSSLVGYEQYF. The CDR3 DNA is TGCGCCAGCAGCTCCCTAGTCGGATACGAGCAGTACTTC.

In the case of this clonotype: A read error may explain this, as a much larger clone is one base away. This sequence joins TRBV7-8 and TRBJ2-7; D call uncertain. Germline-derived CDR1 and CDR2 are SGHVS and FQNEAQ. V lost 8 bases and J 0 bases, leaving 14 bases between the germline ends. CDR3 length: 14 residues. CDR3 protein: CASSSTLDSYEQYF. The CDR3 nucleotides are TGTGCCAGCTCATCAACCTTAGACTCCTACGAGCAGTACTTC. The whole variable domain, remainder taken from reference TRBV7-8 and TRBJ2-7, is GAGVSQSPRYKVAKRGQDVALRCDPISGHVSLFWYQQALGQGPEFLTYFQNEAQLDKSGLPSDRFFAERPEGSVSTLKIQRTQQEDSAVYLCASSSTLDSYEQYFGPGTRLTVT.

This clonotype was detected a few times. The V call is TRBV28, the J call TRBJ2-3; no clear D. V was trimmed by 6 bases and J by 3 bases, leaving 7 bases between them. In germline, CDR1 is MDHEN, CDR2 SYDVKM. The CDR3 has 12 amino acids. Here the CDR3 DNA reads TGTGCCAGCAGCCTCCAGACAGATACGCAGTATTTT. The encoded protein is CASSLQTDTQYF.

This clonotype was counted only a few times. For the CDR3, the DNA is TGTGCCAGCAGCCTCACCGAACCTGGAAACACCATATATTTT. This codes for CASSLTEPGNTIYF. This chain joins TRBV28 and TRBJ1-3; no definite D call. Germline CDR1 reads MDHEN; CDR2 reads SYDVKM. The CDR3 covers 14 residues. Deletions cut 6 bases from V and 2 bases from J, with 11 bases between.

CDR3 DNA sequence: TGTGCCAGCACCCTAGCGGGAGAGGTCACCGGGGAGCTGTTTTTT. Protein: CASTLAGEVTGELFF. The chain has TRBV2 and TRBJ2-2, with 10 bases identical to TRBD2. From germline, CDR1 is SNHLY and CDR2 FYNNEI. V shed 7 bases, J shed 4 bases, and the junction held 6 bases outside the gene matches. The CDR3 consists of 15 residues.

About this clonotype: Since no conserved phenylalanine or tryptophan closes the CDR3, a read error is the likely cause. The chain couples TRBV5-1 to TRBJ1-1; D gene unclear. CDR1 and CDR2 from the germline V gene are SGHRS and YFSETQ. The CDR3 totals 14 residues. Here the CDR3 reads CASSSGRTNTEAFL. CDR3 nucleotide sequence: TGTGCCAGCAGCTCTGGTAGGACGAACACTGAAGCTTTCCTT.